Listed here are 2 T cell receptor beta chains from one sample, sequenced in a study of blood T cell repertoires in COVID-19. TCRdb's copy holds only in-frame clones and misses some; the assay was immunoSEQ multiplex PCR. The sample shows some 120,000 clones, 84% of them seen only once. The source material was peripheral blood. The receptors originated from a human donor in a cohort sampled during active COVID-19.

The chain is built from TRBV18 and TRBJ1-6; 8 bases agree with TRBD1. The germline V gene encodes CDR1 KGHSH and CDR2 LQKENI. The V gene end was trimmed by 4 bases and the J gene end by 7 bases; junction bases not matched to a gene: 9. The CDR3 consists of 16 residues. The CDR3 sequence: CASSHRTGRSNSPLHF. In nucleotides, the CDR3 is TGTGCCAGCTCACACCGGACAGGGCGTTCAAATTCACCCCTCCACTTT. Full variable domain (remainder filled in from reference TRBV18 and TRBJ1-6): NAGVMQNPRHLVRRRGQEARLRCSPMKGHSHVYWYRQLPEEGLKFMVYLQKENIIDESGMPKERFSAEFPKEGPSILRIQQVVRGDSAAYFCASSHRTGRSNSPLHFGNGTRLTVT.

The rearrangement links TRBV5-4 to TRBJ1-2, with D tentatively TRBD1 (5 bases). V gave up 0 bases and J gave up 4 bases, with 16 bases separating them. The CDR3 runs to 16 residues. Germline V gene lookup returns CDR1 SGHNT and CDR2 YYREEE (reference sequence). CDR3 coding DNA: TGTGCCAGCAGCTTGGCCACAGGCCCCTCTTCCTATGGCTACACCTTC. The encoded protein is CASSLATGPSSYGYTF.